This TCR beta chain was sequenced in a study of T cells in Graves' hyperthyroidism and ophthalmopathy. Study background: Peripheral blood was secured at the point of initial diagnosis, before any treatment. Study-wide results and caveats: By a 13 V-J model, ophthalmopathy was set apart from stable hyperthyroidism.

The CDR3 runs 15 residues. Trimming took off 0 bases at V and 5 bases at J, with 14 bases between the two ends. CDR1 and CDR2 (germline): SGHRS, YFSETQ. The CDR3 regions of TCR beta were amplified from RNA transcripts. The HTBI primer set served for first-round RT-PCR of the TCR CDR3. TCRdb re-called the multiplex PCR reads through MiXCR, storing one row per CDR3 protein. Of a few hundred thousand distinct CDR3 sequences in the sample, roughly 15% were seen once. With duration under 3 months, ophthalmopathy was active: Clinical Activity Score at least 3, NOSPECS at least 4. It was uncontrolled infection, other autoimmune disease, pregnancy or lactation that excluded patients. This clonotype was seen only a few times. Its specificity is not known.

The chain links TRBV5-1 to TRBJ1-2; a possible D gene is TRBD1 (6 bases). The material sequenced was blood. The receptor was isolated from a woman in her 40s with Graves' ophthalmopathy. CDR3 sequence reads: CASSLGAGTPYGYTF. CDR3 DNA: TGCGCCAGCAGCTTGGGTGCCGGGACACCTTATGGCTACACCTTC.